One and the same sample provided the 29 T cell receptor beta chains below, sequenced in a study of chemoradiotherapy in HPV16-positive cancers. Clones were sequenced by immunoSEQ multiplex PCR, and TCRdb holds only the in-frame ones, with some missing. The sample shows more than 9,000 clones, 90% of them seen only once. The sample was acquired from a patient who underwent chemoradiotherapy. The source of these receptors is a human donor with HPV-associated anogenital cancer.

The count of this clone is one. The chain carries TRBV12-5 and TRBJ1-1; TRBD1 matches 8 bases. The CDR3 is made up of 12 amino acids. With V trimmed by 9 bases and J by 1 base, 1 base remained unmatched. Germline lookup yields CDR1 LGHNT and CDR2 FRNRAP. CDR3 DNA sequence: TGTGCTAGGGGACAGGAGAACACTGAAGCTTTCTTT. It codes for CARGQENTEAFF.

The rearrangement uses TRBV5-6 and TRBJ2-1, with TRBD2 matching 11 bases. V was clipped by 0 bases and J by 9 bases; unmatched bases: 8. This CDR3 has 16 residues. The V gene's germline CDR1 is SGHDT and CDR2 YYEEEE. CDR3 residues: CASSLALSGGVVEQFF. CDR3 DNA sequence: TGTGCCAGCAGCTTGGCGCTTAGCGGGGGGGTCGTTGAGCAGTTCTTC.

The chain is built from TRBV28 and TRBJ2-1; D gene ambiguous. V shed 3 bases and J shed 4 bases, with 10 bases lying between them. Germline assignment: CDR1 MDHEN and CDR2 SYDVKM. This CDR3 is 14 amino acids long. Here the CDR3 reads CASSFVGIYNEQFF. CDR3 bases: TGTGCCAGCAGTTTTGTGGGGATTTACAATGAGCAGTTCTTC.

Notes on this clone: Other DNA variants within this sample encode the same CDR3. The chain uses TRBV27 and TRBJ1-6, with 9 positions matching TRBD1. The trim removed 4 bases at V and 7 bases at J, leaving 2 bases unmatched. The CDR3 covers 14 residues. In germline, CDR1 is MNHEY, CDR2 SMNVEV (reference sequence). This chain's CDR3 is CASSSGQGNSPLHF. Written as DNA, the CDR3 is TGTGCCAGCAGTTCAGGACAGGGGAATTCACCCCTCCACTTT.

The rearrangement uses TRBV19 and TRBJ2-7; D is possibly TRBD1 (6 bases). The CDR3 runs 14 residues. Trimming removed 2 bases from V and 1 base from J, with 9 bases in between. Germline V gives CDR1 LNHDA, CDR2 SQIVND (reference sequence). The CDR3 loop is CASSIWDKSYEQYF. The CDR3 DNA reads as TGTGCCAGTAGTATATGGGACAAGTCCTACGAGCAGTACTTC.

The rearrangement links TRBV4-2 to TRBJ2-5, with a possible D match to TRBD1 (6 bases). V was shortened by 1 base and J by 2 bases, with 8 bases between the two germline ends. CDR1 and CDR2 (germline): LGHNA, YNFKEQ. The CDR3 length is 14 residues. DNA for the CDR3: TGTGCCAGCAGCCAAGGCGACAGGCAAGAGACCCAGTACTTC. Protein: CASSQGDRQETQYF.

The CDR3 DNA reads TGTGCCAGCTTAGCGGAGGGCCCCTACAATGAGCAGTTCTTC. It yields the protein CASLAEGPYNEQFF. The V and J genes are TRBV7-9 and TRBJ2-1; the D gene is possibly TRBD2 (6 bases). This CDR3 contains 14 residues. The germline V gene has CDR1 SEHNR and CDR2 FQNEAQ (reference sequence). V dropped 8 bases and J dropped 2 bases, with 13 bases sitting between them.

This clone was counted a single time. The chain links TRBV19 to TRBJ1-3; no firm D call. Germline CDR1 LNHDA, CDR2 SQIVND (reference sequence). The CDR3 contains 15 residues. Trimming removed 3 bases at V and 4 bases at J, with 13 bases between. The CDR3 spells CASSIGRQIGNTIYF. In DNA, the CDR3 is TGTGCCAGTAGTATCGGGCGGCAAATAGGAAACACCATATATTTT.

The chain joins TRBV19 to TRBJ2-3; 9 nucleotides line up with TRBD1. Germline lookup yields CDR1 LNHDA and CDR2 SQIVND (reference sequence). Trimming at V came to 9 bases and at J to 2 bases, leaving 9 bases not matched to a gene. This CDR3 is 15 amino acids long. The CDR3 region is CASVKTGGSTDTQYF. The CDR3 nucleotides are TGTGCCAGCGTCAAAACAGGGGGCTCCACAGATACGCAGTATTTT.

To note about this clone: One junction end does not reproduce the germline sequence, and a read error may be involved. This chain uses TRBV7-6 with TRBJ1-1; 7 bases are shared with TRBD1. Germline V CDR1 and CDR2: SGHVS, FNYEAQ. This CDR3 region has 13 residues. The CDR3 DNA is TGTGCCGGCAGTTTAGACAGGGATGCCGAAGCTTTCTTT. This gives the protein CAGSLDRDAEAFF.

The chain is built from TRBV6-5 and TRBJ2-1, with D unresolved. Trimming shortened V by 8 bases and J by 10 bases, and 6 bases separated the two germline ends. Germline V gives CDR1 MNHEY, CDR2 SVGAGI. The CDR3 contains 9 residues. CDR3 nucleotide sequence: TGTGCCAGCTTTCTAGAGCAGTTCTTC. It encodes CASFLEQFF.

V and J are TRBV19 and TRBJ1-1; tentative D call: TRBD1 (5 bases). The CDR3 runs 16 residues. Germline CDR1 reads LNHDA; CDR2 reads SQIVND (reference sequence). V lost 3 bases and J 1 base, leaving 15 bases between the germline ends. As DNA, the CDR3 is TGTGCCAGTAGTATCGGATGGGCCGGGGGGAACACTGAAGCTTTCTTT. Translated, it gives CASSIGWAGGNTEAFF.

This sequence joins TRBV4-2 and TRBJ2-1, with TRBD2 as a possible D gene (5 bases). Germline V gene data show CDR1 as LGHNA and CDR2 as YNFKEQ. V lost 1 base and J lost 8, with 9 bases in between. This CDR3 comprises 13 residues. DNA of the CDR3: TGTGCCAGCAGCCAAGCCGGGGTCGATGAGCAGTTCTTC. This gives the protein CASSQAGVDEQFF.

The chain recombines TRBV27 with TRBJ1-1; D possibly corresponds to TRBD1 (5 bases). CDR1 MNHEY and CDR2 SMNVEV come from the germline V gene (reference sequence). V lost 1 base and J 4 bases, leaving 13 bases between the germline ends. This CDR3 is built from 15 residues. CDR3: CASSLLPRGTTEAFF. CDR3 nucleotides: TGTGCCAGCAGTTTATTGCCTCGGGGGACCACTGAAGCTTTCTTT.

This chain joins TRBV19 and TRBJ1-1; TRBD1 agrees at 11 bases. Trimming took 4 bases from V and 1 from J; bases not matched to a gene: 11. Germline V gene data show CDR1 as LNHDA and CDR2 as SQIVND (reference sequence). CDR3 length: 18 amino acids. The CDR3, as DNA: TGTGCCAGTAGTACTTATGGACAGGGGGCTATTCGGAACACTGAAGCTTTCTTT. Its protein product is CASSTYGQGAIRNTEAFF.

The J gene is TRBJ2-1, the V gene TRBV2; 11 positions agree with TRBD2. The CDR3 loop spans 16 amino acids. With V trimmed by 6 bases and J by 3 bases, 7 bases remained unmatched. The germline V gene encodes CDR1 SNHLY and CDR2 FYNNEI. The CDR3 spells CASRRTSGGLYNEQFF. The CDR3 nucleotides read TGTGCCAGCAGGAGAACTAGCGGGGGCCTCTACAATGAGCAGTTCTTC.

The table lists this clone with a count of one. V usage is TRBV9 and J usage is TRBJ2-3; 9 nucleotides line up with TRBD1. J lost 5 bases, V lost 0 bases, and 7 bases had no gene match. CDR3 length: 16 amino acids. Germline values: CDR1 SGDLS, CDR2 YYNGEE. This CDR3 is CASSVEQGALIDTQYF. The CDR3 region has the DNA TGTGCCAGCAGCGTAGAACAGGGGGCATTGATAGATACGCAGTATTTT.

The chain combines TRBV6-4 with TRBJ1-6, with 7 bases aligning to TRBD1. Germline V gives CDR1 MRHNA, CDR2 SNTAGT. The CDR3 extends over 15 amino acids. With 6 bases clipped from V and 2 bases from J, the junction kept 4 bases outside the gene matches. CDR3 DNA sequence: TGTGCCAGCAGGGATACAGGGGCCTATAATTCACCCCTCCACTTT. Its translation is CASRDTGAYNSPLHF.

The DNA for the CDR3 is TGTGCCACCAGCCTCCAGTCCGTCAGCACAGATACGCAGTATTTT. Amino acid sequence: CATSLQSVSTDTQYF. The chain carries TRBV15 and TRBJ2-3; D not certain. This CDR3 has 15 residues. The germline V and J ends were trimmed by 5 bases and 0 bases, with 12 bases remaining between them. The V gene's germline CDR1 is LNHNV and CDR2 YYDKDF (reference sequence).

The gene calls are TRBV6-5 and TRBJ1-3, with TRBD1 matching 7 bases. Germline assignment: CDR1 MNHEY and CDR2 SVGAGI. The CDR3 has 15 amino acids. Losses at the gene ends were 5 bases for V and 1 base for J; bases not matched to a gene: 5. The CDR3 bases are TGTGCCAGCAGTCTTACGACAGGGTCTGGAAACACCATATATTTT. Amino acid sequence: CASSLTTGSGNTIYF.

The CDR3 is CASRTGATNEKLFF. The CDR3 nucleotides are TGTGCCTCCCGGACAGGGGCAACTAATGAAAAACTGTTTTTT. This rearrangement joins TRBV10-3 to TRBJ1-4, with 9 positions matching TRBD1. V lost 11 bases, J lost 0 bases, and 4 bases stayed unmatched. CDR1 ENHRY and CDR2 SYGVKD come from the germline V gene. The CDR3 covers 14 residues.

The rearrangement joins TRBV29-1 to TRBJ2-7, with D unresolved. Germline values: CDR1 SQVTM, CDR2 ANQGSEA. CDR3 size: 13 residues. Deletions cut 1 base from V and 4 bases from J, with 11 bases between. CDR3: CSVEGPSPYEQYF. The CDR3 coding sequence is TGCAGCGTTGAAGGACCCAGTCCTTACGAGCAGTACTTC.

The J gene is TRBJ1-6, the V gene TRBV5-4, with 8 bases matching TRBD1. Germline lookup yields CDR1 SGHNT and CDR2 YYREEE (reference sequence). V was pared by 9 bases and J by 7 bases, with 6 bases of the junction left unmatched. This CDR3 comprises 13 residues. CDR3 amino acids: CAIKQGANSPLHF. The CDR3 DNA follows: TGTGCCATCAAGCAGGGGGCCAATTCACCCCTCCACTTT.

This clone was counted a single time. The V and J genes are TRBV7-2 and TRBJ1-5, with 8 bases aligning to TRBD1. J gave up 2 bases and V 4 bases, and 4 bases lay outside the gene matches. The CDR3 totals 15 residues. Germline assignment: CDR1 SGHTA and CDR2 FQGNSA. CDR3 coding DNA: TGTGCCAGCAGCTCCGGACAGGGCGGCAATCAGCCCCAGCATTTT. Translation gives CASSSGQGGNQPQHF.

This chain uses TRBV25-1 with TRBJ1-1; perhaps TRBD1 as D (6 bases). Germline values: CDR1 MGHDK, CDR2 SYGVNS. This CDR3 comprises 14 residues. The V end lost 3 bases, the J end lost 10 bases, and 18 bases lay between the germline ends. The CDR3 region has the DNA TGTGCCAGCAGTGATCAGGGTGGGAACAGGGTAGCTTTCTTT. The encoded protein is CASSDQGGNRVAFF.

The chain is built from TRBV5-1 and TRBJ2-3, with D hard to call. The germline V and J ends were trimmed by 2 bases and 0 bases, with 7 bases remaining between them. The CDR3 loop spans 14 amino acids. Germline V gives CDR1 SGHRS, CDR2 YFSETQ. CDR3 protein: CASSLRSSTDTQYF. The CDR3 region has the DNA TGCGCCAGCAGCTTAAGGTCCAGCACAGATACGCAGTATTTT.

V gene TRBV9 combines with J gene TRBJ2-5; D unclear. The CDR3 is made up of 14 amino acids. V lost 0 bases to trimming and J lost 5 bases, with 11 bases between them. The germline V gene has CDR1 SGDLS and CDR2 YYNGEE. CDR3 coding DNA: TGTGCCAGCAGCGTAGACGTAGGGCGGGAGACCCAGTACTTC. This encodes CASSVDVGRETQYF.

The chain has TRBV5-4 and TRBJ1-2, with D possibly matching TRBD1 (6 bases). The CDR3 consists of 14 residues. CDR1 is SGHNT and CDR2 is YYREEE in the germline V gene (reference sequence). Trimming took 4 bases from V and 7 from J, leaving 17 bases between them. CDR3 residues: CASSPRTESGGYTF. The CDR3 nucleotides read TGTGCCAGCAGCCCCCGGACAGAATCGGGTGGCTACACCTTC.

The chain recombines TRBV9 with TRBJ1-2; D is undetermined. CDR3 length equals 12 residues. Germline V gene lookup returns CDR1 SGDLS and CDR2 YYNGEE. V was clipped by 4 bases and J by 8 bases, with 12 bases between them. The CDR3 loop reads CASSLPPGGYTF. CDR3 nucleotide sequence: TGTGCCAGCAGCTTACCCCCAGGAGGCTACACCTTC.